A selection of T cell receptor beta chains follows, all from one sample in a study of OX40 agonist ivuxolimab in advanced cancers. Data came from immunoSEQ multiplex PCR; TCRdb stores just in-frame clones and leaves some out. The sample yields 50,000 to 65,000 clones, around 84% seen once. The material sequenced was CD4+ or CD8+ T cells sorted from blood, taken in a trial of the OX40 agonist ivuxolimab. Receptors originate from an adult with an advanced solid tumor such as melanoma, head and neck, liver or kidney cancer. The CDR3 runs from the conserved cysteine through the conserved F or W. The D gene is left open where the match is weak. Clone size is given for some rows only: seen once, a few or many times, or a class if the clone is expanded.

j_gene | abundance | d_gene | v_gene | CDR3aa | CDR3nt
TRBJ2-7 | NA | NA | TRBV5-5 | CASSSSGVGGYEQYF | TGTGCCAGCAGCTCCAGTGGCGTAGGTGGCTACGAGCAGTACTTC
TRBJ2-7 | NA | TRBD2 | TRBV11-2 | CASSFGLAGNYEQYF | TGTGCCAGCAGCTTCGGACTAGCGGGGAACTACGAGCAGTACTTC
TRBJ1-2 | few | NA | TRBV2 | CASSGQENYGYTF | TGTGCCAGCAGTGGACAGGAGAACTATGGCTACACCTTC
TRBJ1-5 | NA | NA | TRBV2 | CASIGGLNQPQHF | TGTGCCAGCATCGGGGGTCTTAATCAGCCCCAGCATTTT
TRBJ1-1 | NA | NA | TRBV29-1 | CSVVRDTEAFF | TGCAGCGTTGTTCGGGATACTGAAGCTTTCTTT
TRBJ2-7 | once | NA | TRBV27 | CASSFRRASYEQYF | TGTGCCAGCAGTTTCCGACGGGCCTCCTACGAGCAGTACTTC
TRBJ2-7 | NA | TRBD1 | TRBV10-3 | CAISERGTGAEQYF | TGTGCCATCAGTGAGAGGGGGACAGGGGCCGAGCAGTACTTC
TRBJ2-1 | NA | NA | TRBV18 | CASSPVRGTADEQFF | TGTGCCAGCTCACCGGTCCGGGGGACTGCGGATGAGCAGTTCTTC
TRBJ2-3 | NA | NA | TRBV9 | CASSVGGYFRSDTQYF | TGTGCCAGCAGCGTAGGTGGGTACTTCCGTAGTGATACGCAGTATTTT
TRBJ1-2 | NA | NA | TRBV10-3 | CAISDRSNYGYTF | TGTGCCATCAGCGACAGGAGTAACTATGGCTACACCTTC
TRBJ2-7 | NA | NA | TRBV19 | CASSTTEAGTSYEQYF | TGTGCCAGTAGTACTACCGAGGCAGGGACTTCCTACGAGCAGTACTTC
TRBJ2-3 | once | TRBD2 | TRBV6-1 | CATRFKASGSDTQYF | TGTGCCACTAGATTTAAGGCTAGCGGGTCAGATACGCAGTATTTT
TRBJ2-7 | NA | NA | TRBV7-2 | CASSLTRGSNRLLYEQYF | TGTGCCAGCAGCTTAACGAGAGGGTCTAACCGTTTACTCTACGAGCAGTACTTC
TRBJ2-7 | NA | NA | TRBV6-6 | CASSYSNQGNYEQYF | TGTGCCAGCAGTTACTCGAATCAGGGTAACTACGAGCAGTACTTC
TRBJ1-1 | NA | NA | TRBV19 | CASRKTGEAFF | TGTGCCAGTCGGAAGACAGGAGAAGCTTTCTTT
TRBJ1-1 | NA | NA | TRBV7-2 | CASSLLGLVNTEAFF | TGTGCCAGCAGCTTGCTGGGGTTGGTGAACACTGAAGCTTTCTTT
TRBJ1-5 | NA | NA | TRBV7-2 | CASSLRTDQIRLQPQHF | TGTGCCAGCAGCCTCAGGACAGACCAAATTAGGCTCCAGCCCCAGCATTTT
TRBJ2-7 | NA | TRBD2 | TRBV2 | CASEEPSGSSYEQYF | TGTGCCAGCGAAGAACCCAGCGGGAGCTCCTACGAGCAGTACTTC
TRBJ2-6 | NA | NA | TRBV7-3 | CASSLTGTGANVLTF | TGTGCCAGCAGTCTTACAGGGACCGGGGCCAACGTCCTGACTTTC
TRBJ1-3 | NA | NA | TRBV11-3 | CASSLFLRDGNTIYF | TGTGCCAGCAGCTTATTTCTAAGAGATGGAAACACCATATATTTT
TRBJ2-1 | NA | TRBD1 | TRBV15 | CATSRRDSYNEQFF | TGTGCCACCAGTCGCCGGGACAGCTACAATGAGCAGTTCTTC
TRBJ2-3 | NA | TRBD1 | TRBV4-3 | CASSQVGQGAGDTQYF | TGCGCCAGCAGCCAAGTAGGACAGGGGGCCGGGGATACGCAGTATTTT
TRBJ2-1 | NA | NA | TRBV29-1 | CSAQQGNNEQFF | TGCAGCGCACAGCAGGGTAACAATGAGCAGTTCTTC
TRBJ2-1 | NA | TRBD2 | TRBV5-4 | CASSLLAGGFNEQFF | TGTGCCAGCAGCTTGTTAGCGGGAGGCTTCAATGAGCAGTTCTTC
TRBJ1-2 | NA | TRBD1 | TRBV5-6 | CASSRRTGAPYGYTF | TGTGCCAGCAGCCGTCGGACAGGGGCGCCTTATGGCTACACCTTC
TRBJ2-5 | NA | TRBD1 | TRBV10-3 | CAISAGTGSQETQYF | TGTGCCATCAGCGCCGGGACAGGGAGCCAAGAGACCCAGTACTTC